One sample yielded the 8 T cell receptor beta chains listed below, sequenced in a study of human T cells and chemical hapten exposure. TCRdb re-analysed the RACE reads in MiXCR, keeping a single row per CDR3 protein. The table has about 380,000 distinct CDR3 sequences, roughly 4.8% seen once. The sample's time point: patch test 1, 2 weeks after DPC sensitization. This sample's treatment: therapeutic diphenylcyclopropenone sensitization with weekly scalp DPC. The specimen was whole blood, collected in connection with sensitization to the hapten diphenylcyclopropenone (DPC). The source is a woman aged 45-65 years with alopecia areata. Some clones in this sample may be carry-over from other donors' samples.

At least ten counts were recorded for this clonotype. V and J are TRBV5-6 and TRBJ1-5; D is uncertain. Trimming cost V 0 bases and J 5 bases, with 6 bases left between them. Germline V gene data show CDR1 as SGHDT and CDR2 as YYEEEE. This CDR3 region has 13 residues. For the CDR3, the DNA is TGTGCCAGCAGCTTGGGGTCCCATCAGCCCCAGCATTTT. Its protein product is CASSLGSHQPQHF.

With regard to this clonotype: A clone one base away is much larger, so this may be a read error. CDR3 DNA: TGTGCCACCAGTGACCGGCCACAAGGCCGCACCGGGGAGCTGTTTTTT. As protein: CATSDRPQGRTGELFF. The chain combines TRBV24-1 with TRBJ2-2; D remains unclear. Germline lookup yields CDR1 KGHDR and CDR2 SFDVKD. The V and J ends lost 4 bases and 4 bases respectively, with 15 bases between them. This CDR3 contains 16 residues.

This clonotype has at least ten counts. The rearrangement joins TRBV28 to TRBJ2-7; unclear D gene. The V gene's germline CDR1 is MDHEN and CDR2 SYDVKM. Trimming stripped 7 bases from V and 3 bases from J, with 22 bases between. The CDR3 runs to 16 residues. CDR3 bases: TGTGCCAGCATCCCAACACGGTCACAGAAAGGCTACGAGCAGTACTTC. Translating gives CASIPTRSQKGYEQYF.

Only a few counts were recorded for this clonotype. The chain is built from TRBV12-3 or TRBV12-4 and TRBJ2-4; TRBD2 agrees at 9 bases. CDR3 length equals 16 residues. The ends lost 5 bases at V and 2 bases at J; junction bases unmatched: 7. The DNA of the CDR3 is TGTGCCAGCAGTCCTGGGACTAGCCCAACCAAAAACATTCAGTACTTC. Its translation: CASSPGTSPTKNIQYF.

This clonotype has a count of ten or more. The chain joins TRBV5-1 to TRBJ2-1; 7 nucleotides match TRBD1. This CDR3 is 13 amino acids long. Germline lookup yields CDR1 SGHRS and CDR2 YFSETQ. V shed 4 bases and J 10 bases; nucleotides not matched to a gene: 8. The CDR3 here is CASSLGTAREQFF. The CDR3 bases are TGCGCCAGCAGCCTGGGGACAGCCAGGGAGCAGTTCTTC.

Many counts were recorded for this clonotype. V is TRBV7-2 and J is TRBJ1-1; D call uncertain. Trimming took 4 bases from V and 1 from J, leaving 16 bases between them. This CDR3 contains 16 residues. Germline V gene sequence: CDR1 SGHTA, CDR2 FQGNSA. The CDR3 loop reads CASSSPYIGGNTEAFF. The DNA of the CDR3 is TGTGCCAGCAGCTCCCCATACATCGGAGGGAACACTGAAGCTTTCTTT.

At least ten counts were recorded for this clonotype. This sequence joins TRBV6-5 and TRBJ1-5; D unresolved. Deletions cut 0 bases from V and 9 bases from J, with 6 bases between. CDR1 and CDR2 from the germline V gene are MNHEY and SVGAGI. The CDR3 has 12 residues. The CDR3: CASSYSRGPQHF. The CDR3 bases are TGTGCCAGCAGTTACTCGCGGGGGCCCCAGCATTTT.

This clonotype appeared a few times. V is TRBV6-6 and J is TRBJ2-3; unclear D gene. The V gene's germline CDR1 is MNHNY and CDR2 SVGAGI (reference sequence). Trimming shortened V by 7 bases and J by 6 bases, and 14 bases separated the two germline ends. The length of the CDR3 is 13 residues. CDR3 in amino acids: CASTFSHIDTQYF. The CDR3 DNA is TGTGCCAGCACCTTCTCCCACATTGATACGCAGTATTTT.